This T cell receptor (beta chain) was recovered during a study of T cell responses to AZD1222 COVID-19 vaccine. General study findings and limits: The number of AZD1222 recipients seropositive at baseline was only five or six. Donors were mostly white British, more females; clonal diversity possibly underestimated.

There are 12 residues in the CDR3. V dropped 0 bases and J dropped 5 bases, with 5 bases sitting between them. Germline CDR1 reads SGHRS; CDR2 reads YFSETQ. Points on this clone: Its antigen is undetermined.

Sequencing used immunoSEQ multiplex PCR; TCRdb keeps in-frame clones, though not all of them. This table holds about 70,000 clones, 88% found once. The source was peripheral blood, collected 28 days after the second dose of the MenACWY control vaccine. V and J are TRBV5-1 and TRBJ1-1, with no clear D. The receptor comes from an adult who received the MenACWY meningococcal vaccine as a control. CDR3 in DNA: TGCGCCAGCAGCTTGGTCGAAACTGAAGCTTTCTTT. Translating gives CASSLVETEAFF.